This TCR beta chain was sequenced in a study of blood T cells in healthy people across ages. The ends lost 0 bases at V and 4 bases at J; junction bases unmatched: 11. Germline V gives CDR1 SGHAT, CDR2 FQNNGV. CDR3 size: 18 residues. With a J-beta primer mix and a sample-barcoded 5' primer, a second PCR ran about 6 to 11 cycles. TCRdb re-analysed the 5' RACE reads in MiXCR, keeping a single row per CDR3 protein. Of approximately 780,000 distinct CDR3 sequences detected, under 30% appear once; the ten largest clones hold around 3%. Broader study findings: Conclusively comparing naive with antigen-experienced cells was impossible with unsorted PBMCs. The CMV status of each donor remained undetermined, and this could have confounded shifts in expanded clonotypes.

On this clonotype: Its target is unknown.

These data were also reused for a study on T cells of mothers and their children.

The chain carries TRBV11-2 and TRBJ2-1; 8 bases agree with TRBD1. Material: blood. The TCR originated in a boy aged 10-17 years in good health. CDR3 sequence: CASSLDHWTGPKYNEQFF. The DNA for the CDR3 is TGTGCCAGCAGCTTAGATCATTGGACAGGGCCAAAGTACAATGAGCAGTTCTTC.